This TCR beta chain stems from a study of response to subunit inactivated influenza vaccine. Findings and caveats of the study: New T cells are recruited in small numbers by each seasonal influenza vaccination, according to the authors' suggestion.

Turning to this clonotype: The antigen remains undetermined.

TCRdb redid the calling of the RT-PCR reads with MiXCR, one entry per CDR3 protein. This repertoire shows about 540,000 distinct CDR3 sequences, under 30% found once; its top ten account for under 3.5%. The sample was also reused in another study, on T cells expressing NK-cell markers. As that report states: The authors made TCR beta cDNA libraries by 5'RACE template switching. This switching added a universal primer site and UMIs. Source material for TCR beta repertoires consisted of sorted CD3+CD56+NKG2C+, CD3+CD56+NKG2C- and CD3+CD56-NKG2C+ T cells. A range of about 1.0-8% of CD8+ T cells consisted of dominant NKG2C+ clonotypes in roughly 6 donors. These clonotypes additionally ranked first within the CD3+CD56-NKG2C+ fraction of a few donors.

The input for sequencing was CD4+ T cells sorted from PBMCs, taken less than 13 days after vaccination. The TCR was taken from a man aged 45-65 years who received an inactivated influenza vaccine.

CDR3 in amino acids: CSARGLAVNEQFF. The DNA of the CDR3 is TGCAGTGCTAGAGGACTAGCAGTCAATGAGCAGTTCTTC. This chain links TRBV20-1 with TRBJ2-1; TRBD2 matches at 7 bases. Germline V gives CDR1 DFQATT, CDR2 SNEGSKA (reference sequence). J lost 6 bases, V lost 1 base, and 3 bases had no gene match. This CDR3 has 13 amino acids.